These 6 T cell receptor beta chains were sequenced from one sample in a study of tumor-infiltrating lymphocytes in localized non-small cell lung cancer. Sequencing was performed with immunoSEQ multiplex PCR; in TCRdb, only in-frame clones are kept and a portion is missing. Here the sample spans about 24,000 clones, 50% to 80% being singletons. The sequencing input was lung tumor tissue. The receptors stem from a human donor with non-small cell lung cancer.

CDR3 bases: TGTGCCAGCTCACCGCGGACAGGGGTATCCTACGAGCAGTACTTC. This codes for CASSPRTGVSYEQYF. This rearrangement joins TRBV18 to TRBJ2-7; 9 bases match TRBD1. Unmatched junction bases numbered 4, after V lost 3 bases and J lost 1 base. This CDR3 contains 15 residues. Germline assignment: CDR1 KGHSH and CDR2 LQKENI.

V and J are TRBV6-4 and TRBJ2-3; tentative D call: TRBD2 (5 bases). The CDR3 contains 15 residues. Trimming shortened V by 2 bases and J by 1 base, and 10 bases separated the two germline ends. The germline V gene encodes CDR1 MRHNA and CDR2 SNTAGT. The CDR3 DNA reads as TGTGCCAGCAGTGACGGCGCGGGTGGCACAGATACGCAGTATTTT. Translated, it gives CASSDGAGGTDTQYF.

This chain joins TRBV10-1 and TRBJ1-4; 7 bases fit TRBD1. The CDR3 runs 14 residues. With V trimmed by 0 bases and J by 7 bases, 2 bases remained unmatched. The germline CDR1 and CDR2 sequences are WNHNN and SYGVQD (reference sequence). CDR3 sequence: CASSESSGGEKLFF. In DNA form, the CDR3 reads TGCGCCAGCAGTGAGTCTTCAGGGGGTGAAAAACTGTTTTTT.

The chain couples TRBV18 to TRBJ2-7; 8 bases line up with TRBD1. The CDR3 totals 13 residues. Germline CDR1 is KGHSH and CDR2 is LQKENI. Trimming took 2 bases from V and 4 from J; bases not matched to a gene: 1. Written as DNA, the CDR3 is TGTGCCAGCTCACCAAGGACAGGGTACGAGCAGTACTTC. The encoded protein is CASSPRTGYEQYF.

The genes are TRBV2 and TRBJ2-5, with 10 bases identical to TRBD1. The CDR3 sequence is 13 residues long. V lost 7 bases and J lost 3; bases outside the gene matches: 2. The germline V gene has CDR1 SNHLY and CDR2 FYNNEI. CDR3 sequence: CASTGTGEETQYF. CDR3 nucleotides: TGTGCCAGCACCGGGACAGGGGAAGAGACCCAGTACTTC.

The genes are TRBV7-9 and TRBJ2-1; possibly TRBD2 for D (6 bases). Deletions cut 2 bases from V and 14 bases from J, with 16 bases between. The CDR3 covers 13 residues. CDR1 and CDR2 from the germline V gene are SEHNR and FQNEAQ (reference sequence). Written as DNA, the CDR3 is TGTGCCAGCAGCTTATCGATGGCGGGATCCAAGTTCTTC. Translating gives CASSLSMAGSKFF.